Listed here are 5 T cell receptor beta chains from one sample, sequenced in a study of molecular identifiers for immune sequencing clone quantification. TCRdb passed the PCR reads through MiXCR, listing each CDR3 protein once. The data hold over 600,000 distinct CDR3 sequences, with 15% to 20% observed a single time. The sequenced sample consisted of naive CD8+ T cells from blood, with Jurkat cell RNA spiked in. Regarding subset: FACS-sorted CD8+CD4-CCR7+CD45RA+ naive T cells. The receptors shown here come from a human donor in good health. Some libraries in this study had Jurkat cell RNA spiked in.

In this sample, this clonotype turned up once. With a much larger clone just one base away, this may be a read error. V usage is TRBV24-1 and J usage is TRBJ1-1, with D hard to call. Between the trimmed V and J ends, which lost 12 bases and 4 bases, there was a span of 20 bases. The length of the CDR3 is 14 residues. CDR1 and CDR2 from the germline V gene are KGHDR and SFDVKD. The CDR3 sequence: CASPVGIMSTEAFF. CDR3 bases: TGTGCCTCTCCAGTGGGAATCATGAGCACTGAAGCTTTCTTT.

A few counts support this clonotype. The chain has TRBV19 and TRBJ2-5; no definite D call. The CDR3 loop spans 13 amino acids. V lost 3 bases and J 2 bases, leaving 7 bases between the germline ends. Per germline, CDR1 LNHDA and CDR2 SQIVND (reference sequence). CDR3 DNA: TGTGCCAGTAGTATGAGACTGCAAGAGACCCAGTACTTC. It encodes CASSMRLQETQYF.

This clonotype was counted a few times. V usage is TRBV28 and J usage is TRBJ1-1; D not resolved. Germline V gene lookup returns CDR1 MDHEN and CDR2 SYDVKM. The germline V and J ends were trimmed by 2 bases and 5 bases, with 9 bases remaining between them. CDR3 length: 13 amino acids. CDR3 sequence (DNA): TGTGCCAGCAGTTTAAAGGGTCGGACTGAAGCTTTCTTT. Its translation is CASSLKGRTEAFF.

This clonotype was observed many times. CDR3 nucleotides: TGTGCCAGCAGTACCTGGGCAGGGGGCACTGAAGCTTTCTTT. Its translation is CASSTWAGGTEAFF. This chain connects TRBV6-1 to TRBJ1-1, with 7 bases aligning to TRBD1. This CDR3 has 14 amino acids. Losses at the gene ends were 5 bases for V and 4 bases for J; bases not matched to a gene: 7. Germline V gives CDR1 MNHNS, CDR2 SASEGT.

This clonotype was picked up many times. The chain has TRBV2 and TRBJ2-7, with TRBD1 matching 10 bases. V was pared by 3 bases and J by 1 base, with 6 bases of the junction left unmatched. Germline CDR1 and CDR2: SNHLY and FYNNEI. There are 16 residues in the CDR3. The CDR3 nucleotides are TGTGCCAGCAGTGATACCCGGGACAGGGGATCCTACGAGCAGTACTTC. It translates to CASSDTRDRGSYEQYF.